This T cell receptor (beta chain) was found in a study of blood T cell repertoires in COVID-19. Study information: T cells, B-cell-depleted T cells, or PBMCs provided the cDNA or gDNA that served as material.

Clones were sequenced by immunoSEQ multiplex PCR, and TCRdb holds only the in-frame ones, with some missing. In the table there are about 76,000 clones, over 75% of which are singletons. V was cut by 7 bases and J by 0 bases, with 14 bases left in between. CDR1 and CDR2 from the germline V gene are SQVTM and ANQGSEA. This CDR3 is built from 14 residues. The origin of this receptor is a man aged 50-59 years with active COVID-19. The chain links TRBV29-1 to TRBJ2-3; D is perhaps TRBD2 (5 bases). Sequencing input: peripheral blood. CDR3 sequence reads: CSAFGVSSTDTQYF. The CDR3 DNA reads TGCAGCGCCTTCGGGGTTTCGAGCACAGATACGCAGTATTTT.